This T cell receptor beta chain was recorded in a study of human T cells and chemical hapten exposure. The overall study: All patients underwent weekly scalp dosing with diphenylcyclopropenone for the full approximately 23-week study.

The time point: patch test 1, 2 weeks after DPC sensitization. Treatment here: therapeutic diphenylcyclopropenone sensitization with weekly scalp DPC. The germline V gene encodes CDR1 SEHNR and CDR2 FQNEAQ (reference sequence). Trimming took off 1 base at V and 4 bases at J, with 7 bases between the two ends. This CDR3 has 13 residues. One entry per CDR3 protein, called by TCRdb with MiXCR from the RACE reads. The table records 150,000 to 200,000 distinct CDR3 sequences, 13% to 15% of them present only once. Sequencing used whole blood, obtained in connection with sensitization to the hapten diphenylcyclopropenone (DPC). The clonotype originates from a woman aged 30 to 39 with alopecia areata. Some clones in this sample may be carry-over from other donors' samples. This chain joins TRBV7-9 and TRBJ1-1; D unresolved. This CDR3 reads CASSLERLTEAFF. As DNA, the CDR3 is TGTGCCAGCAGCTTAGAACGGCTCACTGAAGCTTTCTTT.